By share, the clone carrying this T cell receptor beta chain ranks as medium-sized (0.01 to 0.1%). What it binds is not known. Sequence data for DNA of cultured CD4+ T cells were generated by the Oncomine TCR Beta short-read assay. Genomic DNA from cultured CD4+ T cells was extracted. MiXCR, applied by TCRdb to the PCR reads, yields one record per CDR3 protein. The sample consists of some 10,000 distinct CDR3 sequences, 60% to 70% of them appearing once. Treatment here: roughly 11-day PBMC culture with coronavirus spike peptide pools or control peptides (ViraFEST assay). Trimming stripped 1 base from V and 4 bases from J, with 14 bases between. This CDR3 has 16 residues. In germline, CDR1 is SGHVS, CDR2 FQNEAQ. The data were taken from a study of vaccination and CD4 T cells after COVID-19.

Sequences were obtained from CD4+ T cells from blood, cultured in vitro. This receptor was taken from a human donor who had recovered from COVID-19. The chain couples TRBV7-8 to TRBJ1-3; D gene ambiguous. The CDR3 loop is CASSLVGHPRGNTIYF. CDR3 nucleotide sequence: TGTGCCAGCAGCTTAGTTGGGCACCCGAGAGGAAACACCATATATTTT.